The 10 T cell receptor beta chains listed next were all sequenced from one sample in a study of cytomegalovirus exposure and HLA in healthy donors. PCR primers comprised 60 Vbeta and 13 Jbeta primers. Generated by immunoSEQ multiplex PCR, the TCRdb table keeps only in-frame clones and is missing some. Here the sample spans tens of thousands of clones, around three quarters being singletons. The specimen was PBMCs. Receptors were obtained from a woman in her 30s in good health and CMV-seronegative.

V gene TRBV4-1 combines with J gene TRBJ2-5; 7 nucleotides align to TRBD1. J gave up 2 bases and V 0 bases, and 3 bases lay outside the gene matches. Germline V gives CDR1 MGHRA, CDR2 YSYEKL. The length of the CDR3 is 15 residues. CDR3 region: CASSQDTRGQETQYF. The CDR3 bases are TGCGCCAGCAGCCAAGATACCAGGGGGCAAGAGACCCAGTACTTC.

The chain couples TRBV28 to TRBJ1-4, with 7 nucleotides matching TRBD1. With V trimmed by 7 bases and J by 6 bases, 8 bases remained unmatched. CDR3 length: 14 amino acids. Germline V gene sequence: CDR1 MDHEN, CDR2 SYDVKM. The CDR3 sequence is CASTTRGLDEKLFF. As DNA, the CDR3 is TGTGCCAGCACTACCAGGGGGTTGGATGAAAAACTGTTTTTT.

The chain uses TRBV2 and TRBJ1-2; D might be TRBD1 (6 bases). Germline V gene lookup returns CDR1 SNHLY and CDR2 FYNNEI. The CDR3 covers 14 residues. The germline V and J ends were trimmed by 5 bases and 2 bases, with 12 bases remaining between them. CDR3 sequence: CASSYNRENYGYTF. In DNA form, the CDR3 reads TGTGCCAGCAGTTACAACAGGGAAAACTATGGCTACACCTTC.

In DNA, the CDR3 is TGTGCCAGCTCACCAGCAGGGTTGTTTTCCGGGGAGCTGTTTTTT. Translated, it gives CASSPAGLFSGELFF. The chain joins TRBV18 to TRBJ2-2; D may be TRBD1 (5 bases). The CDR3 runs to 15 residues. Germline V gene sequence: CDR1 KGHSH, CDR2 LQKENI. Trimming took off 2 bases at V and 6 bases at J, with 13 bases between the two ends. The variable domain in full, completed from reference TRBV18 and TRBJ2-2, reads NAGVMQNPRHLVRRRGQEARLRCSPMKGHSHVYWYRQLPEEGLKFMVYLQKENIIDESGMPKERFSAEFPKEGPSILRIQQVVRGDSAAYFCASSPAGLFSGELFFGEGSRLTVL.

This chain links TRBV4-2 with TRBJ2-3, with TRBD2 matching 8 bases. V lost 0 bases to trimming and J lost 1 base; unmatched junction nucleotides: 3. The CDR3 covers 16 residues. Germline V gene lookup returns CDR1 LGHNA and CDR2 YNFKEQ. The CDR3 spells CASSQEFGGGTDTQYF. The CDR3 DNA follows: TGTGCCAGCAGCCAAGAGTTCGGGGGGGGCACAGATACGCAGTATTTT.

V gene TRBV7-8 combines with J gene TRBJ2-7; 11 bases map to TRBD2. Germline-derived CDR1 and CDR2 are SGHVS and FQNEAQ. Trimming at V came to 1 base and at J to 7 bases, leaving 9 bases not matched to a gene. This CDR3 contains 16 residues. The CDR3 loop is CASSLGSHSGGVEQYF. In nucleotides, the CDR3 is TGTGCCAGCAGCTTAGGTAGCCATAGCGGGGGGGTAGAGCAGTACTTC.

The chain couples TRBV7-6 to TRBJ2-2; possible D gene TRBD2, 6 bases. The CDR3 runs 15 residues. Trimming took 5 bases from V and 5 from J, leaving 15 bases between them. Per germline, CDR1 SGHVS and CDR2 FNYEAQ. CDR3 sequence (DNA): TGTGCCAGCAGCCCTAGCGATCGGTGGACCGGGGAGCTGTTTTTT. Translating it yields CASSPSDRWTGELFF. The full variable domain, with the rest looked up from reference TRBV7-6 and TRBJ2-2, is GAGVSQSPRYKVTKRGQDVALRCDPISGHVSLYWYRQALGQGPEFLTYFNYEAQQDKSGLPNDRFSAERPEGSISTLTIQRTEQRDSAMYRCASSPSDRWTGELFFGEGSRLTVL.

This clone has only one observation. The rearrangement joins TRBV7-9 to TRBJ2-5, with 10 bases identical to TRBD2. CDR3 length: 16 amino acids. CDR1 is SEHNR and CDR2 is FQNEAQ in the germline V gene (reference sequence). V lost 6 bases to trimming and J lost 4 bases; unmatched junction nucleotides: 11. The CDR3 spells CASRSAASGSRETQYF. Here the CDR3 DNA reads TGTGCCAGCAGGTCCGCCGCTAGCGGGAGTAGAGAGACCCAGTACTTC.

The V gene is TRBV19, the J gene TRBJ2-3, with D possibly being TRBD2 (6 bases). The CDR3 has 16 residues. V shed 0 bases and J shed 3 bases, with 13 bases lying between them. Germline CDR1 LNHDA, CDR2 SQIVND (reference sequence). The CDR3 is CASSIERRDATDTQYF. The CDR3 DNA sequence: TGTGCCAGTAGTATAGAGCGGAGGGATGCGACAGATACGCAGTATTTT. The full variable domain, with the rest looked up from reference TRBV19 and TRBJ2-3, is DGGITQSPKYLFRKEGQNVTLSCEQNLNHDAMYWYRQDPGQGLRLIYYSQIVNDFQKGDIAEGYSVSREKKESFPLTVTSAQKNPTAFYLCASSIERRDATDTQYFGPGTRLTVL.

The rearrangement joins TRBV10-1 to TRBJ2-3; 10 positions match TRBD1. This CDR3 is 16 amino acids long. Unmatched junction bases numbered 7, after V lost 3 bases and J lost 4 bases. In germline, CDR1 is WNHNN, CDR2 SYGVQD (reference sequence). The CDR3 sequence: CASSDPGQGSADTQYF. The CDR3 nucleotides are TGCGCCAGCAGTGATCCGGGACAGGGGAGCGCAGATACGCAGTATTTT.